The 29 T cell receptor beta chains below come from one sample, sequenced in a study of blood T cells in healthy people across ages (dated by TCRdb to about 2015). Libraries were constructed by 5' RACE. The sequencer was an Illumina HiSeq 2500. The second PCR ran for about 6 to 12 cycles and used a J-beta primer mix along with a sample-barcoded 5' primer. The raw public data were reprocessed by TCRdb itself: fastp quality trimming at Q25, MiXCR clonotype calling, in-frame beta chains only. Each CDR3 protein gets just one entry, which takes the most common genes and DNA from the rows behind it. This sample gives 1 million or so distinct CDR3 sequences in total; 40% to 50% of them show up just once. The ten biggest clones cover approximately 17% of the sample. Sequenced sample: blood. The receptors originated from a woman aged 60 to 75 in good health.

The chain carries TRBV20-1 and TRBJ2-1, with 9 bases identical to TRBD2. The CDR3 spans 16 residues. J was trimmed by 9 bases and V by 1 base; bases with no gene match: 13. The germline CDR1 and CDR2 sequences are DFQATT and SNEGSKA (reference sequence). The CDR3 nucleotides read TGCAGTGCTAGAGCCACCAGGCTAGCGGGAACGGGTGAGCAGTTCTTC. Translating gives CSARATRLAGTGEQFF.

This clonotype was detected a few times. The chain has TRBV6-1 and TRBJ1-5, with D uncertain. Germline V gene lookup returns CDR1 MNHNS and CDR2 SASEGT. V lost 0 bases to trimming and J lost 0 bases, with 9 bases between them. The length of the CDR3 is 16 residues. CDR3 sequence (DNA): TGTGCCAGCAGTGAAGCGCCTCAGTATAGCAATCAGCCCCAGCATTTT. It yields the protein CASSEAPQYSNQPQHF.

V gene TRBV2 combines with J gene TRBJ2-5, with a tentative D call TRBD1 (6 bases). The DNA end favors TRBJ2-7, so the J call may be wrong. The CDR3 runs to 13 residues. The germline V gene has CDR1 SNHLY and CDR2 FYNNEI. CDR3 residues: CASRDSKNYEQYF. The CDR3 DNA is TGTGCCAGCAGGGACAGCAAGAACTACGAGCAGTACTTC.

In this sample, this clonotype turned up a few times. The chain is built from TRBV3-1 and TRBJ2-5, with D uncertain. The DNA end lines up better with TRBJ2-7; the J call may be wrong. CDR1 is LGHDT, CDR2 YNNKEL, per germline (reference sequence). The CDR3 extends over 11 amino acids. Here the CDR3 reads CASSQGIEQYF. The CDR3 nucleotides are TGTGCCAGCAGCCAGGGGATCGAGCAGTACTTC.

The chain employs TRBV7-9 and TRBJ2-1; 11 bases are a match to TRBD2. After removal of 5 bases from V and 6 bases from J, the junction contained 6 bases not matched to a gene. Germline values: CDR1 SEHNR, CDR2 FQNEAQ (reference sequence). The CDR3 extends over 15 amino acids. CDR3 nucleotides: TGTGCCAGCAGCCCGGGACTAGCGGTTCTCAATGAGCAGTTCTTC. It translates to CASSPGLAVLNEQFF.

V gene TRBV5-1 combines with J gene TRBJ2-3; D is perhaps TRBD2 (6 bases). The V end lost 4 bases, the J end lost 2 bases, and 17 bases lay between the germline ends. The CDR3 contains 16 residues. Germline V gene data show CDR1 as SGHRS and CDR2 as YFSETQ. The CDR3 nucleotides are TGCGCCAGCAGCCTCGGGACTTCCAGGACCACAGATACGCAGTATTTT. It specifies CASSLGTSRTTDTQYF.

V usage is TRBV5-6 and J usage is TRBJ2-5; possibly TRBD1 for D (5 bases). The CDR3 consists of 17 residues. Germline CDR1 is SGHDT and CDR2 is YYEEEE. V lost 3 bases and J 5 bases, leaving 23 bases between the germline ends. The CDR3 is CASSSWQGQRPGETQYF. The CDR3 DNA follows: TGTGCCAGCAGCTCCTGGCAAGGACAACGACCCGGGGAGACCCAGTACTTC.

This chain uses TRBV2 with TRBJ1-4; no reliable D call. Germline V CDR1 and CDR2: SNHLY, FYNNEI. The V end was cut by 0 bases, the J end by 3 bases, with 11 bases between. The CDR3 length is 16 residues. The CDR3 coding sequence is TGTGCCAGCAGTGAAGCGCTGGGCGGTGCTAATGAAAAACTGTTTTTT. Translated: CASSEALGGANEKLFF. The whole variable domain, filled in from reference TRBV2 and TRBJ1-4, reads EPEVTQTPSHQVTQMGQEVILRCVPISNHLYFYWYRQILGQKVEFLVSFYNNEISEKSEIFDDQFSVERPDGSNFTLKIRSTKLEDSAMYFCASSEALGGANEKLFFGSGTQLSVL.

The chain has TRBV18 and TRBJ1-4; tentatively, D is TRBD1 (6 bases). Between the trimmed V and J ends, which lost 5 bases and 0 bases, there was a span of 10 bases. The CDR3 covers 15 residues. Germline CDR1 KGHSH, CDR2 LQKENI. The CDR3 DNA sequence: TGTGCCAGCTCAGGGGGCTCTGCAACTAATGAAAAACTGTTTTTT. It specifies CASSGGSATNEKLFF.

The rearrangement uses TRBV12-3 or TRBV12-4 and TRBJ2-1, with D unresolved. V lost 7 bases and J lost 0, with 16 bases in between. The CDR3 spans 16 residues. The CDR3 coding sequence is TGTGCCAGCACGACCCCTCTTACGGGCTCCTACAATGAGCAGTTCTTC. It encodes CASTTPLTGSYNEQFF.

The rearrangement links TRBV6-2 or TRBV6-3 to TRBJ2-5; TRBD1 might be the D (5 bases). Per the germline V gene, CDR1 is MNHEY and CDR2 is SVGEGT. Trimming stripped 2 bases from V and 1 base from J, with 14 bases between. The CDR3 has 16 amino acids. The CDR3 bases are TGTGCCAGCAGTTACCGCACCCGACAGTTCCAAGAGACCCAGTACTTC. Translated, it gives CASSYRTRQFQETQYF.

The chain joins TRBV3-1 to TRBJ1-1; no definite D call. CDR1 is LGHDT and CDR2 is YNNKEL in the germline V gene (reference sequence). This CDR3 contains 13 residues. The V end was cut by 4 bases, the J end by 3 bases, with 9 bases between. The CDR3 reads CASSRTFHTEAFF. CDR3 nucleotide sequence: TGTGCCAGCAGCCGGACCTTTCACACTGAAGCTTTCTTT.

Comments on this clonotype: At one end the junction does not follow the germline gene, possibly because of a read error. V usage is TRBV6-2 or TRBV6-3 and J usage is TRBJ2-7; 12 bases agree with TRBD1. TRBJ2-5 explains the end of the DNA better; the J call may be wrong. CDR3 length: 15 amino acids. Germline V gives CDR1 MNHEY, CDR2 SVGEGT. In DNA, the CDR3 is TGTGCGAGCAGGGGGACAGGGGGCTTGGCGGAGACCCAGTACTTC. Its translation is CASRGTGGLAETQYF.

V usage is TRBV5-1 and J usage is TRBJ1-4, with no clear D. Germline assignment: CDR1 SGHRS and CDR2 YFSETQ. Deletions cut 0 bases from V and 3 bases from J, with 9 bases between. This CDR3 spans 15 amino acids. CDR3 sequence: CASSLGPLPNEKLFF. CDR3 DNA: TGCGCCAGCAGCTTGGGCCCGTTACCTAATGAAAAACTGTTTTTT.

The chain links TRBV29-1 to TRBJ2-7; 8 bases fit TRBD1. The germline CDR1 and CDR2 sequences are SQVTM and ANQGSEA. CDR3 length equals 13 residues. Germline trimming cut 0 bases from V and 7 bases from J; bases unmatched to any gene: 5. The CDR3 DNA is TGCAGCGTTGAAGAACAGGGGGACAATGAGCAGTACTTC. It yields the protein CSVEEQGDNEQYF.

This clonotype was counted a single time. The chain recombines TRBV12-5 with TRBJ2-5; 7 nucleotides align to TRBD2. The end of the DNA aligns better with TRBJ2-7, so the J call may be wrong. Germline assignment: CDR1 LGHNT and CDR2 FRNRAP. This CDR3 has 15 amino acids. The CDR3 DNA reads TGTGCTAGTGCCCCCCCCGGCGGGAGTTTCTACGAGCAGTACTTC. This gives the protein CASAPPGGSFYEQYF.

The rearrangement joins TRBV7-6 to TRBJ2-1, with 8 nucleotides matching TRBD2. This CDR3 has 15 residues. With 5 bases clipped from V and 8 bases from J, the junction kept 11 bases outside the gene matches. Germline CDR1 is SGHVS and CDR2 is FNYEAQ. CDR3 sequence reads: CASSHSGGGSDEQFF. The CDR3 coding sequence is TGTGCCAGCAGCCACAGCGGGGGCGGGTCCGATGAGCAGTTCTTC.

The chain carries TRBV12-3 or TRBV12-4 and TRBJ2-2; no reliable D call. The CDR3 loop spans 14 amino acids. Trimming stripped 7 bases from V and 2 bases from J, with 11 bases between. The CDR3 reads CASTLRPNTGELFF. CDR3 sequence (DNA): TGTGCCAGCACCCTGCGACCAAACACCGGGGAGCTGTTTTTT.

This chain uses TRBV29-1 with TRBJ2-5; D gene uncertain. Trimming took 6 bases from V and 0 from J, leaving 8 bases between them. CDR1 and CDR2 (germline): SQVTM, ANQGSEA. The length of the CDR3 is 12 residues. This chain's CDR3 is CSVDKYQETQYF. As DNA, the CDR3 is TGCAGCGTCGATAAGTACCAAGAGACCCAGTACTTC. The whole variable domain, filled in from reference TRBV29-1 and TRBJ2-5, reads SAVISQKPSRDICQRGTSLTIQCQVDSQVTMMFWYRQQPGQSLTLIATANQGSEATYESGFVIDKFPISRPNLTFSTLTVSNMSPEDSSIYLCSVDKYQETQYFGPGTRLLVL.

V gene TRBV5-1 combines with J gene TRBJ2-7, with 12 bases matching TRBD2. The CDR3 has 18 amino acids. The V segment lost 0 bases and the J segment 1 base; nucleotides outside the gene matches: 8. Germline CDR1 SGHRS, CDR2 YFSETQ. The CDR3 DNA is TGCGCCAGCAGCTTGGCGGCTAGCGGGAGGGCCCTATCCTACGAGCAGTACTTC. Encoded protein: CASSLAASGRALSYEQYF. The full variable domain, completed using reference TRBV5-1 and TRBJ2-7, is KAGVTQTPRYLIKTRGQQVTLSCSPISGHRSVSWYQQTPGQGLQFLFEYFSETQRNKGNFPGRFSGRQFSNSRSEMNVSTLELGDSALYLCASSLAASGRALSYEQYFGPGTRLTVT.

The chain recombines TRBV5-1 with TRBJ2-7, with TRBD1 matching 7 bases. J lost 3 bases, V lost 5 bases, and 8 bases had no gene match. CDR3 length equals 14 residues. From germline, CDR1 is SGHRS and CDR2 YFSETQ. The CDR3, as DNA: TGCGCCAGCAGAACCGGGACAGTTGTCTACGAGCAGTACTTC. This sequence encodes CASRTGTVVYEQYF.

This clonotype was counted between two and nine times. The CDR3: CASSPPPGGSKNIQYF. The CDR3 DNA sequence: TGTGCCAGCAGCCCCCCGCCGGGCGGGAGCAAAAACATTCAGTACTTC. The chain joins TRBV5-4 to TRBJ2-4; 7 nucleotides match TRBD2. The germline CDR1 and CDR2 sequences are SGHNT and YYREEE (reference sequence). The CDR3 runs to 16 residues. The junction had 10 bases not matched to a gene; V was cut back by 4 bases and J by 3 bases.

This rearrangement joins TRBV29-1 to TRBJ1-3; D unresolved. With 5 bases removed from V and 0 bases from J, the gap between germline ends came to 20 bases. Germline CDR1 and CDR2: SQVTM and ANQGSEA. The CDR3 contains 17 residues. Here the CDR3 DNA reads TGCAGCGTTATACCGACCGAGGGCCAAGTCTCTGGAAACACCATATATTTT. Translating it yields CSVIPTEGQVSGNTIYF.

The rearrangement links TRBV3-1 to TRBJ1-1; D gene unclear. V shed 2 bases and J shed 7 bases, with 11 bases lying between them. Germline V CDR1 and CDR2: LGHDT, YNNKEL (reference sequence). This CDR3 has 13 residues. The CDR3 sequence: CASSQRGNSEAFF. CDR3 DNA sequence: TGTGCCAGCAGCCAAAGAGGGAATAGTGAAGCTTTCTTT.

The V call is TRBV3-1, the J call TRBJ2-1; TRBD2 matches 8 bases. CDR3 length equals 18 residues. After removal of 1 base from V and 6 bases from J, the junction contained 14 bases not matched to a gene. The V gene's germline CDR1 is LGHDT and CDR2 YNNKEL (reference sequence). The chain's CDR3 is CASSQVTIAGRRSNEQFF. The CDR3 region has the DNA TGTGCCAGCAGCCAAGTTACTATAGCGGGACGCCGGAGCAATGAGCAGTTCTTC.

The gene calls are TRBV3-1 and TRBJ1-1, with TRBD1 as a possible D gene (6 bases). Germline CDR1 reads LGHDT; CDR2 reads YNNKEL (reference sequence). V dropped 2 bases and J dropped 3 bases, with 10 bases sitting between them. This CDR3 spans 14 amino acids. The CDR3 loop reads CASSQKGGYTEAFF. For the CDR3, the DNA is TGTGCCAGCAGCCAAAAGGGGGGGTACACTGAAGCTTTCTTT.

This clonotype was counted only a few times. V gene TRBV29-1 combines with J gene TRBJ1-2; TRBD1 agrees at 9 bases. V dropped 4 bases and J dropped 6; count of bases not matched to a gene: 3. The germline gives CDR1 SQVTM, CDR2 ANQGSEA. CDR3 length: 12 amino acids. CDR3 loop: CSVGGQGHGYTF. The CDR3 bases are TGCAGCGTTGGGGGACAGGGTCATGGCTACACCTTC.

The J gene is TRBJ1-2, the V gene TRBV28; D call uncertain. Germline V gene sequence: CDR1 MDHEN, CDR2 SYDVKM. The CDR3 has 11 amino acids. The V end was cut by 7 bases, the J end by 3 bases, with 6 bases between. CDR3 in DNA: TGTGCCAGCACGGGCGACTATGGCTACACCTTC. This translates into CASTGDYGYTF.

The chain combines TRBV27 with TRBJ2-4, with unresolved D. The CDR3 is made up of 14 amino acids. Germline CDR1 MNHEY, CDR2 SMNVEV (reference sequence). Trimming pared 6 bases from V and 3 bases from J, leaving 12 bases between. CDR3 bases: TGTGCCAGCAGCCCCCAGGATGGCAAAAACATTCAGTACTTC. Encoded protein: CASSPQDGKNIQYF.